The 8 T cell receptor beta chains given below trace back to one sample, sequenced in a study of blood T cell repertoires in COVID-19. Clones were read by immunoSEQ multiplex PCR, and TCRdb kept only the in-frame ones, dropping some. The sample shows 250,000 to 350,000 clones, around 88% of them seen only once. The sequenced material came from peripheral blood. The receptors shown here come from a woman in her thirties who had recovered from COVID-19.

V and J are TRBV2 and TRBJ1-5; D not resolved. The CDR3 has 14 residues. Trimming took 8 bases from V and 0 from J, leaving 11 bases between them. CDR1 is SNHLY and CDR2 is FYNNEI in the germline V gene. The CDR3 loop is CASEAADSNQPQHF. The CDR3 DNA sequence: TGTGCCAGCGAGGCAGCAGATAGCAATCAGCCCCAGCATTTT. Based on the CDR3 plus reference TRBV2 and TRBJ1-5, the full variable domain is EPEVTQTPSHQVTQMGQEVILRCVPISNHLYFYWYRQILGQKVEFLVSFYNNEISEKSEIFDDQFSVERPDGSNFTLKIRSTKLEDSAMYFCASEAADSNQPQHFGDGTRLSIL.

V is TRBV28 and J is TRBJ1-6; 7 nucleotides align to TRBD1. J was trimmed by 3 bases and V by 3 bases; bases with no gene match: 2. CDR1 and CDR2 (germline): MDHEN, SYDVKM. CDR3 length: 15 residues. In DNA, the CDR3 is TGTGCCAGCAGTTTCCGGGACAGCTATAATTCACCCCTCCACTTT. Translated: CASSFRDSYNSPLHF.

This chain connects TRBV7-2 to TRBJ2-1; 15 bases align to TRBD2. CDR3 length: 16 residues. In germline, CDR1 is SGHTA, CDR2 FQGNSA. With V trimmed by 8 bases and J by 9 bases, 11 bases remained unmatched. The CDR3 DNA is TGTGCCAGCGCACAGGGACTAGCGGGAGGAAGAAGTGAGCAGTTCTTC. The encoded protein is CASAQGLAGGRSEQFF.

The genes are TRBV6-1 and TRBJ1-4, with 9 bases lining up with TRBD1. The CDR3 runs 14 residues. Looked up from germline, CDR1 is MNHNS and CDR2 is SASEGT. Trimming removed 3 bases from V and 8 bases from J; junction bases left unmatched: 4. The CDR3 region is CASSDGQGWEKLFF. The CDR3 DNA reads TGTGCCAGCAGTGATGGACAGGGGTGGGAAAAACTGTTTTTT.

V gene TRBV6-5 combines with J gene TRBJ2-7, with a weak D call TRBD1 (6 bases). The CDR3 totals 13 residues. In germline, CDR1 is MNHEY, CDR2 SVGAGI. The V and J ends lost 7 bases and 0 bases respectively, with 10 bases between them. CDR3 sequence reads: CASKGQNSYEQYF. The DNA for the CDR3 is TGTGCCAGCAAAGGACAGAACTCCTACGAGCAGTACTTC.

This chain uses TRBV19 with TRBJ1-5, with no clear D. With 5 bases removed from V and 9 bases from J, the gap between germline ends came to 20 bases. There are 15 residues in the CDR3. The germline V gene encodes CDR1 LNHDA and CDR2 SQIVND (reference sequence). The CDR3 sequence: CASSSLDPVRWPQHF. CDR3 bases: TGTGCCAGTAGTTCCCTAGACCCGGTACGATGGCCCCAGCATTTT.

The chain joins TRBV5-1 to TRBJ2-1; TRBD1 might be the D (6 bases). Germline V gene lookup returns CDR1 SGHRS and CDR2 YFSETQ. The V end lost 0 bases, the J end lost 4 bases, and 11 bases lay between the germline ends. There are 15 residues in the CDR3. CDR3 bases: TGCGCCAGCAGCTTGGGACAGGCTTCATACAATGAGCAGTTCTTC. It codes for CASSLGQASYNEQFF. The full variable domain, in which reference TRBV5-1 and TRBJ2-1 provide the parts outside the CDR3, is KAGVTQTPRYLIKTRGQQVTLSCSPISGHRSVSWYQQTPGQGLQFLFEYFSETQRNKGNFPGRFSGRQFSNSRSEMNVSTLELGDSALYLCASSLGQASYNEQFFGPGTRLTVL.

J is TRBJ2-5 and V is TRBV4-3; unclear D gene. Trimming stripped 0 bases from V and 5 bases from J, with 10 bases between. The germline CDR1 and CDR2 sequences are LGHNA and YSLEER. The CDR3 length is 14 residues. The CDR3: CASSQDWADETQYF. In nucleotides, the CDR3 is TGCGCCAGCAGCCAAGATTGGGCAGACGAGACCCAGTACTTC.